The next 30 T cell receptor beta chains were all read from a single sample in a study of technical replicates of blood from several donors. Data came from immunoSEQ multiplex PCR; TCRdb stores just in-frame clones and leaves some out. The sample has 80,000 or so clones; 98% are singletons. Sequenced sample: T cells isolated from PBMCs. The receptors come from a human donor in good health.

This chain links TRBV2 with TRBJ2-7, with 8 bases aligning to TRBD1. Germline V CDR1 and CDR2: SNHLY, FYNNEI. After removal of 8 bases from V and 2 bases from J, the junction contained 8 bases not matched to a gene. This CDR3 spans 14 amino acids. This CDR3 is CASFAGGFAYEQYF. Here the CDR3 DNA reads TGTGCCAGCTTTGCAGGGGGCTTCGCCTACGAGCAGTACTTC.

The CDR3 protein is CASSVYRGRFHTEAFF. CDR3 DNA sequence: TGTGCCAGCAGCGTCTACAGGGGGCGATTTCACACTGAAGCTTTCTTT. This chain joins TRBV7-9 and TRBJ1-1; 9 nucleotides line up with TRBD1. The V gene's germline CDR1 is SEHNR and CDR2 FQNEAQ (reference sequence). This CDR3 spans 16 amino acids. J gave up 3 bases and V 5 bases, and 10 bases lay outside the gene matches.

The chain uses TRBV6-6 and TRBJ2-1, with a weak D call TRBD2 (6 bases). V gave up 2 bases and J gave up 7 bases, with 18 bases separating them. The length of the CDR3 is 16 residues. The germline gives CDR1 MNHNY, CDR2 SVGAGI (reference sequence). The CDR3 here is CASSYGGLREKNEQFF. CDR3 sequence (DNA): TGTGCCAGCAGTTACGGGGGACTTAGGGAAAAGAATGAGCAGTTCTTC.

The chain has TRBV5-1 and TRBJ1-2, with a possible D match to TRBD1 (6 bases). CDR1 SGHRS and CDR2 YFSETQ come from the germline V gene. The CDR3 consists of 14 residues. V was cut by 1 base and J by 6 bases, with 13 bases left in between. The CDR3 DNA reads TGCGCCAGCAGCTTGAATGGGGGCAGGGATGGCTACACCTTC. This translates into CASSLNGGRDGYTF. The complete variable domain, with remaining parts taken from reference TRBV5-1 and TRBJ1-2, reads KAGVTQTPRYLIKTRGQQVTLSCSPISGHRSVSWYQQTPGQGLQFLFEYFSETQRNKGNFPGRFSGRQFSNSRSEMNVSTLELGDSALYLCASSLNGGRDGYTFGSGTRLTVV.

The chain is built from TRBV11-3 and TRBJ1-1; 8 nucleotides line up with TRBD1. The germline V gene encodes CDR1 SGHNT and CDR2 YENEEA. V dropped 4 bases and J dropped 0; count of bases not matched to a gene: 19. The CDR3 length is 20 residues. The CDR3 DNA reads TGTGCCAGCAGCTCGGCACCCAGCCTCAGGGGGCTGGCCCTGAACACTGAAGCTTTCTTT. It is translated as CASSSAPSLRGLALNTEAFF.

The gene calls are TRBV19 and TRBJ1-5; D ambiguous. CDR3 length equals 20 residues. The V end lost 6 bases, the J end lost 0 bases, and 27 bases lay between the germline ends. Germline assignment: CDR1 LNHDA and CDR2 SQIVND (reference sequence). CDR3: CASSPPQKEISPYSNQPQHF. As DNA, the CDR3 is TGTGCCAGTAGCCCACCCCAAAAAGAAATTAGCCCGTATAGCAATCAGCCCCAGCATTTT.

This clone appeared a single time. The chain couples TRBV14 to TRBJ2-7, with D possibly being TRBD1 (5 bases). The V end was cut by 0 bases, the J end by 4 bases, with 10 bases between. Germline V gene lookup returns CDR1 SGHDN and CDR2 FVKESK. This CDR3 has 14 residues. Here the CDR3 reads CASSQEYPGYEQYF. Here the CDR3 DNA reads TGTGCCAGCAGCCAAGAGTACCCAGGGTACGAGCAGTACTTC.

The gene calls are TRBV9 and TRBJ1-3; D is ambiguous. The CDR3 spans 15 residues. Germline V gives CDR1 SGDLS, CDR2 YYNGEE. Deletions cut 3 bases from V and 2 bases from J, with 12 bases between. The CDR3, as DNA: TGTGCCAGCAGCGCAGAGGGTGGAACTGGAAACACCATATATTTT. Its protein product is CASSAEGGTGNTIYF.

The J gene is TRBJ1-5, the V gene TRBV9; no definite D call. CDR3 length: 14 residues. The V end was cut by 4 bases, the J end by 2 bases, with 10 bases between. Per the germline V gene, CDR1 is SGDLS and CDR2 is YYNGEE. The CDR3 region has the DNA TGTGCCAGCAGCCGGGGAAGGGGCAATCAGCCCCAGCATTTT. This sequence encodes CASSRGRGNQPQHF.

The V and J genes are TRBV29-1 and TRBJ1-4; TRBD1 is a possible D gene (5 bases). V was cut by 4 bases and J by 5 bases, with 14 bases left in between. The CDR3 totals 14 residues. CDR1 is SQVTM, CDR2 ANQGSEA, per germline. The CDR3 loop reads CSVARAYPNEKLFF. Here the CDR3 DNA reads TGCAGCGTTGCCAGGGCCTATCCCAATGAAAAACTGTTTTTT.

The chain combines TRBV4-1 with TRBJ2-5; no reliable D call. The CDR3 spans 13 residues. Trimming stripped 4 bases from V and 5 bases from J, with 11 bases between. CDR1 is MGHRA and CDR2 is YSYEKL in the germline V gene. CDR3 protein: CASSLALAETQYF. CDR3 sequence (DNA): TGCGCCAGCAGCCTAGCCCTCGCCGAGACCCAGTACTTC.

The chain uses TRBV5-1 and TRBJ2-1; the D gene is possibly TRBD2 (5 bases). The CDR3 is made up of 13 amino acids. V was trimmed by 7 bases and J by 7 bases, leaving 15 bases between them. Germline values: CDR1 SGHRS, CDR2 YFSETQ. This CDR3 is CASSTSYSNEQFF. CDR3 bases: TGCGCCAGCTCTACTAGTTATTCAAATGAGCAGTTCTTC.

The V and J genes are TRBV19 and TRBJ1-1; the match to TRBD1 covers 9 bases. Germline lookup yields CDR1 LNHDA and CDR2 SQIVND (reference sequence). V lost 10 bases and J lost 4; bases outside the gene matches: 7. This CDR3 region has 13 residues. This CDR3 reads CATTTGGSTEAFF. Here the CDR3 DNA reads TGTGCCACTACCACAGGGGGCAGCACTGAAGCTTTCTTT.

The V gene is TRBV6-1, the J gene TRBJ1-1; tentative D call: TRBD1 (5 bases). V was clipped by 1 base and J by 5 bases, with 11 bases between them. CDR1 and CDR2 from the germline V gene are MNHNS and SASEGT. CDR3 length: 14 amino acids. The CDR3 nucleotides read TGTGCCAGCAGTGAAGGTCCGGGGGGTACTGAAGCTTTCTTT. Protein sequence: CASSEGPGGTEAFF.

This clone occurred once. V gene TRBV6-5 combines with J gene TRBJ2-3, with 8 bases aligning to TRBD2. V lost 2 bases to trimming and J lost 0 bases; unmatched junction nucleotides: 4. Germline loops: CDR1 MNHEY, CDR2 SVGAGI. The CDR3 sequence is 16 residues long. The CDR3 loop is CASSYRAGGSTDTQYF. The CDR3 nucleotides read TGTGCCAGCAGTTACCGGGCGGGGGGTAGCACAGATACGCAGTATTTT.

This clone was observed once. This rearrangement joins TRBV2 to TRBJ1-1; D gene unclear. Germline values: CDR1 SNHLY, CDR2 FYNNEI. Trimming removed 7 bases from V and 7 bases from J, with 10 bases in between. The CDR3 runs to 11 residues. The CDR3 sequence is CASTRPSEAFF. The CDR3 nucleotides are TGTGCCAGCACGAGGCCGAGTGAAGCTTTCTTT.

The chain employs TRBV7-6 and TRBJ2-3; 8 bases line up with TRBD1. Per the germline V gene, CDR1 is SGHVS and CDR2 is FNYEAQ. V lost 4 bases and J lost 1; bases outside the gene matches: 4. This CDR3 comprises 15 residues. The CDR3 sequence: CASSSTGVGTDTQYF. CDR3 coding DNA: TGTGCCAGCAGCTCGACAGGGGTGGGCACAGATACGCAGTATTTT. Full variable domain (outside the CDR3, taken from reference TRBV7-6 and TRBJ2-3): GAGVSQSPRYKVTKRGQDVALRCDPISGHVSLYWYRQALGQGPEFLTYFNYEAQQDKSGLPNDRFSAERPEGSISTLTIQRTEQRDSAMYRCASSSTGVGTDTQYFGPGTRLTVL.

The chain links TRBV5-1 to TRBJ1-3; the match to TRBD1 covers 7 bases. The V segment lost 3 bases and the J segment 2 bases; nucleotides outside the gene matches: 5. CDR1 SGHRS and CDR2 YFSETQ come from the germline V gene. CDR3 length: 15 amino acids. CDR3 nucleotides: TGCGCCAGCAGCTGGACCGGGACAGCTGGAAACACCATATATTTT. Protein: CASSWTGTAGNTIYF.

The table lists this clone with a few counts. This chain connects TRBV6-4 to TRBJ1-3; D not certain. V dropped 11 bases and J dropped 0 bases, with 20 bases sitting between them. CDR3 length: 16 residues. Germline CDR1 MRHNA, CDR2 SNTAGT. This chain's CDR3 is CAGPRGFTFSGNTIYF. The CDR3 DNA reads TGTGCCGGCCCCCGAGGGTTTACCTTCTCTGGAAACACCATATATTTT.

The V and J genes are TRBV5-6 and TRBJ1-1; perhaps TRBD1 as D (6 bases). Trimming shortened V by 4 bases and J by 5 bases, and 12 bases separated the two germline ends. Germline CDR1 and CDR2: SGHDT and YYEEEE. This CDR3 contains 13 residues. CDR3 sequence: CASSPGVGTEAFF. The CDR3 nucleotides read TGTGCCAGCAGCCCAGGGGTGGGGACTGAAGCTTTCTTT.

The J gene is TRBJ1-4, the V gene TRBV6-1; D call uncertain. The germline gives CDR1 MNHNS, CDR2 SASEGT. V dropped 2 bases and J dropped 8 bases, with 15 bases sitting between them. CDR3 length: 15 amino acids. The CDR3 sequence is CASSERVKSREKLFF. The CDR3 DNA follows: TGTGCCAGCAGTGAACGGGTGAAGTCGAGGGAAAAACTGTTTTTT.

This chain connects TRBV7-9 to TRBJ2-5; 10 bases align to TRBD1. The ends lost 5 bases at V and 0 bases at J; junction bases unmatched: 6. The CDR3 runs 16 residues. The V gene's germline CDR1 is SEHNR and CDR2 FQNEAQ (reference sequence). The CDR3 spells CASSPGQGFYQETQYF. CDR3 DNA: TGTGCCAGCAGCCCGGGACAGGGGTTTTACCAAGAGACCCAGTACTTC. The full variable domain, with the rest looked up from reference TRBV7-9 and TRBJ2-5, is DTGVSQNPRHKITKRGQNVTFRCDPISEHNRLYWYRQTLGQGPEFLTYFQNEAQLEKSRLLSDRFSAERPKGSFSTLEIQRTEQGDSAMYLCASSPGQGFYQETQYFGPGTRLLVL.

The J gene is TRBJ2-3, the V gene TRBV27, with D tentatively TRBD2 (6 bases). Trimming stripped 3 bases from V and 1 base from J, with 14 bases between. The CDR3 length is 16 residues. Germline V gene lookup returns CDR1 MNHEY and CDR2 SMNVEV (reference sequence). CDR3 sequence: CASSLYGPGGTDTQYF. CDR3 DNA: TGTGCCAGCAGTTTGTACGGGCCGGGGGGCACAGATACGCAGTATTTT.

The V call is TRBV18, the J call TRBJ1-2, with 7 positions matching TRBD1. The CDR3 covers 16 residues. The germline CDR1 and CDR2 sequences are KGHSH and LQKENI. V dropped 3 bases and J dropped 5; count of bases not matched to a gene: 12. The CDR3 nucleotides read TGTGCCAGCTCACCCAAGGATCCCGGGACAGAATATGGCTACACCTTC. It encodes CASSPKDPGTEYGYTF.

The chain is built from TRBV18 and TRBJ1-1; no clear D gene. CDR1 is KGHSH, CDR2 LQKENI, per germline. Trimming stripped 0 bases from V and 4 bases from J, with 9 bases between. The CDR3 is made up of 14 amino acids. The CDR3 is CASSPPSSGTEAFF. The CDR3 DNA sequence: TGTGCCAGCTCACCACCCTCGAGCGGCACTGAAGCTTTCTTT.

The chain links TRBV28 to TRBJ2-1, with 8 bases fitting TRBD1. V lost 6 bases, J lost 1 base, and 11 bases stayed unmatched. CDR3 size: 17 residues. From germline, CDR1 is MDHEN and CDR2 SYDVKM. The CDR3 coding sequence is TGTGCCAGCAGATCCTTCCTTCGACAGGGGTCCTACAATGAGCAGTTCTTC. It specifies CASRSFLRQGSYNEQFF. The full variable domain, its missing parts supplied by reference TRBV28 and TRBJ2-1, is DVKVTQSSRYLVKRTGEKVFLECVQDMDHENMFWYRQDPGLGLRLIYFSYDVKMKEKGDIPEGYSVSREKKERFSLILESASTNQTSMYLCASRSFLRQGSYNEQFFGPGTRLTVL.

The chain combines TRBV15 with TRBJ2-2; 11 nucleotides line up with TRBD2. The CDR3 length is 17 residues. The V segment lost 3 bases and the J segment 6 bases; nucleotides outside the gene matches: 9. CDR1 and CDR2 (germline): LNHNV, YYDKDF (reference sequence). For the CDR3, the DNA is TGTGCCACCAGCAGTATAAAACTAGCGGGAGCTGCCGGGGAGCTGTTTTTT. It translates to CATSSIKLAGAAGELFF.

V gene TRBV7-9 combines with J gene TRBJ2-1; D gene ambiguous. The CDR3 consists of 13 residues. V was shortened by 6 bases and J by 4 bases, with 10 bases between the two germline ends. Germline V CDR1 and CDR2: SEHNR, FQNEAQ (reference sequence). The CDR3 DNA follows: TGTGCCAGCAGGCCTGCCCAGTACAATGAGCAGTTCTTC. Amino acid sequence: CASRPAQYNEQFF.

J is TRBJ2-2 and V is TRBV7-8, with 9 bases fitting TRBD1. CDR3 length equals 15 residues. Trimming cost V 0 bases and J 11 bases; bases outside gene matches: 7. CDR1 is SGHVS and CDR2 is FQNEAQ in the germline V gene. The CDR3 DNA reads TGTGCCAGCAGCTTAGCTGGGACAGGGCCCCGAGAGCTGTTTTTT. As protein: CASSLAGTGPRELFF.

The CDR3: CASSLKQASRGFYEQYF. The DNA for the CDR3 is TGTGCCAGCAGCTTGAAGCAGGCTAGCAGGGGATTTTACGAGCAGTACTTC. This chain links TRBV5-4 with TRBJ2-7; possible D gene TRBD1, 6 bases. The CDR3 contains 17 residues. V dropped 1 base and J dropped 4 bases, with 21 bases sitting between them. Germline V gives CDR1 SGHNT, CDR2 YYREEE (reference sequence).